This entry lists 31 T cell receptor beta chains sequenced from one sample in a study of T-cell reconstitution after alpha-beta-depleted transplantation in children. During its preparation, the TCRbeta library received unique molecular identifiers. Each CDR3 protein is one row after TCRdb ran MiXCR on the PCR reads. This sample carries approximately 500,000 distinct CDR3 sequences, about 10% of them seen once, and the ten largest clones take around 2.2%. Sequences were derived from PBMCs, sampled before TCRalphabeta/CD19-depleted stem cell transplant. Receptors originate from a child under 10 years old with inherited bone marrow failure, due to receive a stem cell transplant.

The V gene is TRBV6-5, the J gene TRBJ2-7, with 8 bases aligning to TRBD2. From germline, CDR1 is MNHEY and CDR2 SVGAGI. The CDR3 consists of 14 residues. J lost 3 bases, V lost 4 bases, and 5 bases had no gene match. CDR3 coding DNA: TGTGCCAGCAGTTCTAGCGGGCTTCTCTACGAGCAGTACTTC. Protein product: CASSSSGLLYEQYF.

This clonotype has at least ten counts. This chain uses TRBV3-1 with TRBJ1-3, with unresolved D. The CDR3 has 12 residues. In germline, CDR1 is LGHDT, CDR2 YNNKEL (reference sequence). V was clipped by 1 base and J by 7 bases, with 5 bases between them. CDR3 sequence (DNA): TGTGCCAGCAGCCAAGTTGGGAACACCATATATTTT. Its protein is CASSQVGNTIYF.

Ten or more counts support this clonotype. The CDR3 loop reads CSANGQGANEQYF. The CDR3, as DNA: TGCAGCGCTAATGGACAGGGGGCGAACGAGCAGTACTTC. The rearrangement uses TRBV29-1 and TRBJ2-7; 11 nucleotides align to TRBD1. V lost 7 bases, J lost 5 bases, and 7 bases stayed unmatched. This CDR3 comprises 13 residues. Germline values: CDR1 SQVTM, CDR2 ANQGSEA.

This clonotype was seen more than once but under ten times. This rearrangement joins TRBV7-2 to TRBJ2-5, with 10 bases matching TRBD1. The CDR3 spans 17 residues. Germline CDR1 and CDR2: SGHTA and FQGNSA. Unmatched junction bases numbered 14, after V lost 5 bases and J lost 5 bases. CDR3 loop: CASSPTIPGQGLETQYF. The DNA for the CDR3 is TGTGCCAGCAGCCCAACCATACCGGGACAGGGGTTGGAGACCCAGTACTTC.

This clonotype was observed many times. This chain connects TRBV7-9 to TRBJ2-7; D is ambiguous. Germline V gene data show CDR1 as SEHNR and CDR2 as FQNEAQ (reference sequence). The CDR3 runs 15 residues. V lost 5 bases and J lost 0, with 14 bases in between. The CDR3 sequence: CASSPIPDGSYEQYF. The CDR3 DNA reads TGTGCCAGCAGCCCCATACCGGACGGCTCCTACGAGCAGTACTTC. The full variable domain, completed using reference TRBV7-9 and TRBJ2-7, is DTGVSQNPRHKITKRGQNVTFRCDPISEHNRLYWYRQTLGQGPEFLTYFQNEAQLEKSRLLSDRFSAERPKGSFSTLEIQRTEQGDSAMYLCASSPIPDGSYEQYFGPGTRLTVT.

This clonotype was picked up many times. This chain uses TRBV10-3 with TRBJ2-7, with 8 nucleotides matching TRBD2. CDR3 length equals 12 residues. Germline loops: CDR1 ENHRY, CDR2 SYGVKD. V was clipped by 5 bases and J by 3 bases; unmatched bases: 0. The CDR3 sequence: CAISSGGYEQYF. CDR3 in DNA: TGTGCCATCAGTAGCGGGGGCTACGAGCAGTACTTC.

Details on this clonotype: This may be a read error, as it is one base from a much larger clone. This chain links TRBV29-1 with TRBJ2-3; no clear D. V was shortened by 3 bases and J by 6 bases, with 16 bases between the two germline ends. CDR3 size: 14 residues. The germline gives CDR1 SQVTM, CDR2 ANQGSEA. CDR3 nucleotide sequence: TGCAGCGTTGACGTCTCAGGCCCTGGGGATACGCAGTATTTT. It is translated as CSVDVSGPGDTQYF.

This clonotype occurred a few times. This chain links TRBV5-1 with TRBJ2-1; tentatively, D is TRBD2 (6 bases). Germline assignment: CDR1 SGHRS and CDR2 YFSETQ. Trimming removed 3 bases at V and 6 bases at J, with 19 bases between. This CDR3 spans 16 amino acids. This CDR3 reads CASSSPRDSKGNEQFF. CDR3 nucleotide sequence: TGCGCCAGCAGCTCCCCCCGGGACTCCAAAGGCAATGAGCAGTTCTTC.

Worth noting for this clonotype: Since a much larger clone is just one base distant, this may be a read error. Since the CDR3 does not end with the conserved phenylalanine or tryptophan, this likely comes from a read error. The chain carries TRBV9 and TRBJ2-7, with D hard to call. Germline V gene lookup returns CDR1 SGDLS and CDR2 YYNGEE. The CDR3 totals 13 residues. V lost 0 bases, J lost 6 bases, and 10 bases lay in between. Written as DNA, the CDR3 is TGTGCCAGCAGCGTAGTGGTTAGTTCCGAGCAGTACTCC. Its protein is CASSVVVSSEQYS.

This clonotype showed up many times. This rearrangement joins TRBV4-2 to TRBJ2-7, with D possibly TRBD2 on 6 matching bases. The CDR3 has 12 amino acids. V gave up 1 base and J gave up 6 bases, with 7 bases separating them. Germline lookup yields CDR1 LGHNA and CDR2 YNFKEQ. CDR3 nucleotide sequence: TGTGCCAGCAGCCAAGTAGCGGCCGAGCAGTACTTC. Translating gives CASSQVAAEQYF.

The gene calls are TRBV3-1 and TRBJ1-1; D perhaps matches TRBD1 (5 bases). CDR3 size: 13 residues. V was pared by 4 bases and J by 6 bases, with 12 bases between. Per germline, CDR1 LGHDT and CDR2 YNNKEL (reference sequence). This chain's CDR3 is CASSLHGAPEAFF. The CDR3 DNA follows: TGTGCCAGCAGCCTCCACGGGGCTCCTGAAGCTTTCTTT.

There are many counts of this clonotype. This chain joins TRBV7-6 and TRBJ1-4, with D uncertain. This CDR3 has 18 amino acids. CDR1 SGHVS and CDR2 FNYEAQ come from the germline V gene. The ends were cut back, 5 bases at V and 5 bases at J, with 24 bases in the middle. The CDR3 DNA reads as TGTGCCAGCAGCCCCGATCCAGACGTGAATGGGTTGAATGAAAAACTGTTTTTT. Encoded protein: CASSPDPDVNGLNEKLFF.

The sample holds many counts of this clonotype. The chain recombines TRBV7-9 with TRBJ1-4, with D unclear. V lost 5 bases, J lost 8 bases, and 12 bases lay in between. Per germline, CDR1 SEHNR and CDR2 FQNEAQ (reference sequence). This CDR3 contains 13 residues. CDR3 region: CASSPIGGEKLFF. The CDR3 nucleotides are TGTGCCAGCAGCCCAATAGGAGGCGAAAAACTGTTTTTT.

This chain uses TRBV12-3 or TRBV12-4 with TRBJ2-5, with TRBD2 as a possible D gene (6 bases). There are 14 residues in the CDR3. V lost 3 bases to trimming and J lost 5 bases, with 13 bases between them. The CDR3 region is CASSLSSAGETQYF. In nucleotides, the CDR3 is TGTGCCAGCAGTTTGTCCAGTGCGGGGGAGACCCAGTACTTC.

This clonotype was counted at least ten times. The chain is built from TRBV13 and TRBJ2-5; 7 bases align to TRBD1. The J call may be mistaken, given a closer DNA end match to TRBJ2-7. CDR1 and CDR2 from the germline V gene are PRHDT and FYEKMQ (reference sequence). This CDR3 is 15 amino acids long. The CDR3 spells CASSLGLITGVEQYF. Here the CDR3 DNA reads TGTGCCAGCAGCTTAGGCCTTATTACAGGGGTCGAGCAGTACTTC.

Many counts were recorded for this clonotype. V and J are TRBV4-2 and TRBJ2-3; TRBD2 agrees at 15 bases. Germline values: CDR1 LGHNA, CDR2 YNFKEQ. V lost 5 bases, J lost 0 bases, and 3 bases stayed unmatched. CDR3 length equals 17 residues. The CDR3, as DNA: TGTGCCAGCAGCGGGACTAGCGGGAGGCCTAGCACAGATACGCAGTATTTT. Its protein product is CASSGTSGRPSTDTQYF.

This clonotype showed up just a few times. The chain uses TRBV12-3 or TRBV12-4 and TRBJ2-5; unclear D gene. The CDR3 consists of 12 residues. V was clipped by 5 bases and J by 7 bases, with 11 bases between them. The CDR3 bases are TGTGCCAGCAGTCCCCAGGATGGGACCCAGTACTTC. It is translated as CASSPQDGTQYF.

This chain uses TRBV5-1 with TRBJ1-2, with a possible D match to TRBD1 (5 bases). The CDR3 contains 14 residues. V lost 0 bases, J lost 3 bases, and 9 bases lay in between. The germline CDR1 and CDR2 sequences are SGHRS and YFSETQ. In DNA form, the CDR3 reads TGCGCCAGCAGCTTGGGACCAGGGCACTATGGCTACACCTTC. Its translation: CASSLGPGHYGYTF.

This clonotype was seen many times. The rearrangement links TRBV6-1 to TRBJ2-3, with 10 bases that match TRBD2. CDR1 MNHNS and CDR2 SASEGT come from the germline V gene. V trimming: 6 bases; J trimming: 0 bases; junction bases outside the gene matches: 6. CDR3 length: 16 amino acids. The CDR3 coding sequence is TGTGCCAGCAGCCCCCAACTAGCGGGAAGCACAGATACGCAGTATTTT. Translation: CASSPQLAGSTDTQYF.

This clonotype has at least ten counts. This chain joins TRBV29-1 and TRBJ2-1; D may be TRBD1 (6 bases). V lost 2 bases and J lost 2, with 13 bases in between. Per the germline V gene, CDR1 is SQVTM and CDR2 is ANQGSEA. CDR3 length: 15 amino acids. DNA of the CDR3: TGCAGCGTTGAAATGCTAGCAGGGGCCTACAATGAGCAGTTCTTC. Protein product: CSVEMLAGAYNEQFF.

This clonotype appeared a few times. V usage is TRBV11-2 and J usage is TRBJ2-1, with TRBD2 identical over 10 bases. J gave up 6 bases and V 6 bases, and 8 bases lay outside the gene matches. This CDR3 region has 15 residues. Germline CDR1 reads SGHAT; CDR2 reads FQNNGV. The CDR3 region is CASRSSGSAGNEQFF. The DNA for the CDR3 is TGTGCCAGCAGATCTAGCGGGAGTGCCGGCAATGAGCAGTTCTTC.

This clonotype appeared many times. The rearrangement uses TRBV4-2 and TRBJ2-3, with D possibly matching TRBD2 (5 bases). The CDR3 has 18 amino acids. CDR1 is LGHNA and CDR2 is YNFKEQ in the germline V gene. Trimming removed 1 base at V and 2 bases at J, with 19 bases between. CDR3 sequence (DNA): TGTGCCAGCAGCCAAGGGAGGTTGCGTATCACTAACACAGATACGCAGTATTTT. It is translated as CASSQGRLRITNTDTQYF.

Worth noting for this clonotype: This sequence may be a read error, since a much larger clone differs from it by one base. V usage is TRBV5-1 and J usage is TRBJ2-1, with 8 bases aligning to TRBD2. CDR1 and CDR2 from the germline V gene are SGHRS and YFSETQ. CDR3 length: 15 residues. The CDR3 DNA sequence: TGCGCCAGCAGATGGCTAGCGGGTAGCAGCAATGACCAGTTCTTC. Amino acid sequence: CASRWLAGSSNDQFF. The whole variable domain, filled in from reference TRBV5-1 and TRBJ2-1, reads KAGVTQTPRYLIKTRGQQVTLSCSPISGHRSVSWYQQTPGQGLQFLFEYFSETQRNKGNFPGRFSGRQFSNSRSEMNVSTLELGDSALYLCASRWLAGSSNDQFFGPGTRLTVL.

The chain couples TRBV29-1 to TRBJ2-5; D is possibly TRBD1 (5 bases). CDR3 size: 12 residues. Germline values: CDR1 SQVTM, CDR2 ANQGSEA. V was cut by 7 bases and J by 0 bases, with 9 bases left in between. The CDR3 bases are TGCAGCGCAGCAGGGTACCAAGAGACCCAGTACTTC. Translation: CSAAGYQETQYF.

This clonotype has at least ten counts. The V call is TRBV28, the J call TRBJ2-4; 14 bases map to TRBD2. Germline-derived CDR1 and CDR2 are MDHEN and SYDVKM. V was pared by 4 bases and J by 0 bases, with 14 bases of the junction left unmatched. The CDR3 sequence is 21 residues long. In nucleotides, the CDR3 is TGTGCCAGCAGTTCCCGACTGGGACTAGCGGGAGCCGCACTAGCCAAAAACATTCAGTACTTC. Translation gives CASSSRLGLAGAALAKNIQYF. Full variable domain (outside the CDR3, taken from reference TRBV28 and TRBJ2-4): DVKVTQSSRYLVKRTGEKVFLECVQDMDHENMFWYRQDPGLGLRLIYFSYDVKMKEKGDIPEGYSVSREKKERFSLILESASTNQTSMYLCASSSRLGLAGAALAKNIQYFGAGTRLSVL.

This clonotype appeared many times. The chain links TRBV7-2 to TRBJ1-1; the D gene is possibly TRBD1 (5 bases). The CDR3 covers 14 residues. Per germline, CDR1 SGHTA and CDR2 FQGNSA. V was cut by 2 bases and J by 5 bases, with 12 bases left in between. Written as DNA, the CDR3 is TGTGCCAGCAGCTTACGGGGCGACGATACTGAAGCTTTCTTT. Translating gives CASSLRGDDTEAFF.

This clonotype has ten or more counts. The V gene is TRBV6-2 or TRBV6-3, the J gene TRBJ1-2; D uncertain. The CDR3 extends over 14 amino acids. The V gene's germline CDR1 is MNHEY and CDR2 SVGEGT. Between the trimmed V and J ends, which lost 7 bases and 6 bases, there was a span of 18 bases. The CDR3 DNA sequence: TGTGCCAGCACTAACGCGGCGGTGCATCATGGCTACACCTTC. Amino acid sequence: CASTNAAVHHGYTF.

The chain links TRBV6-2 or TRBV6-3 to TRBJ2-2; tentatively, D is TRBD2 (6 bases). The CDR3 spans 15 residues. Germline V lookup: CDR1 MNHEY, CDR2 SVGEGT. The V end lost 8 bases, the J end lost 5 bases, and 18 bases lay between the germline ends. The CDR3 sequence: CASEGREFRTGELFF. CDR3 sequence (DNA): TGTGCCAGCGAAGGACGGGAGTTTCGGACCGGGGAGCTGTTTTTT.

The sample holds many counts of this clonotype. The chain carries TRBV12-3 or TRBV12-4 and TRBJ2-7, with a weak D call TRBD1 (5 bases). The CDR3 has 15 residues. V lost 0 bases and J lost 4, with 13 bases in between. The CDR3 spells CASSLAGMGPYEQYF. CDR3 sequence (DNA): TGTGCCAGCAGTTTAGCTGGCATGGGGCCATACGAGCAGTACTTC.

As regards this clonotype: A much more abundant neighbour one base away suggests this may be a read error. The CDR3 region is CASSQGTGGASGANVLTF. As DNA, the CDR3 is TGCGCCAGCAGCCAAGGTACAGGGGGCGCCTCTGGGGCCAACGTCCTGACTTTC. V is TRBV4-1 and J is TRBJ2-6; 9 bases match TRBD1. The germline V gene has CDR1 MGHRA and CDR2 YSYEKL. V lost 1 base, J lost 0 bases, and 4 bases stayed unmatched. This CDR3 has 18 amino acids.

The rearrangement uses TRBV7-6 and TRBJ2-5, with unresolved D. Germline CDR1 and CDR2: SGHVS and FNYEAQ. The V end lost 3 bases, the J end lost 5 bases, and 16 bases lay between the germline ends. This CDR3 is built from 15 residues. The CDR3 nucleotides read TGTGCCAGCAGCTTCGGCCCTTTGCTACCGGAGACCCAGTACTTC. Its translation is CASSFGPLLPETQYF.